These 21 T cell receptor beta chains were sequenced from one sample in a study of spatial heterogeneity in lung cancer. These TCRs' antigens remain unknown. MiXCR was run by TCRdb on the 5' RACE reads, yielding one entry per CDR3 protein. The repertoire has about 100,000 distinct CDR3 sequences, under 4.5% of them found once; the top ten carry less than 25%. The time point is: sample taken at primary tumor resection. Whole-study results and caveats: For expanded intratumoral alpha and beta TCRs, counts tracked tumor mutation counts.

Sequences were derived from lung tumor tissue, sampled at surgery. Receptors originate from a male donor with early-stage non-small cell lung cancer.

At least ten counts were recorded for this clonotype. The genes are TRBV27 and TRBJ2-7; D not resolved. V lost 8 bases to trimming and J lost 4 bases, with 15 bases between them. The CDR3 totals 13 residues. CDR1 MNHEY and CDR2 SMNVEV come from the germline V gene (reference sequence). The CDR3 spells CASGDGPTYEQYF. CDR3 DNA sequence: TGTGCCAGCGGTGACGGCCCCACTTACGAGCAGTACTTC.

The chain carries TRBV10-3 and TRBJ2-5; D is undetermined. Trimming took 1 base from V and 3 from J, leaving 6 bases between them. Germline V gives CDR1 ENHRY, CDR2 SYGVKD. This CDR3 has 13 amino acids. CDR3 loop: CAISEYSEETQYF. Written as DNA, the CDR3 is TGTGCCATCAGTGAGTATTCCGAAGAGACCCAGTACTTC.

This clonotype was seen ten or more times. The CDR3 DNA follows: TGTGCCAGCAGCTCCAATTTGCAGGGGATAGAGACCCAGTACTTC. Translating gives CASSSNLQGIETQYF. This sequence joins TRBV7-9 and TRBJ2-5; tentative D call: TRBD1 (6 bases). Trimming stripped 4 bases from V and 4 bases from J, with 16 bases between. The CDR3 extends over 15 amino acids. In germline, CDR1 is SEHNR, CDR2 FQNEAQ (reference sequence).

The sample holds many counts of this clonotype. The chain joins TRBV5-1 to TRBJ2-3, with D uncertain. V lost 4 bases and J 4 bases, leaving 19 bases between the germline ends. This CDR3 has 16 amino acids. Germline V gene lookup returns CDR1 SGHRS and CDR2 YFSETQ. The CDR3 DNA is TGCGCCAGCAGCCTCTTGACACACGAAACGGCAGATACGCAGTATTTT. It specifies CASSLLTHETADTQYF.

The V and J genes are TRBV20-1 and TRBJ2-1, with D uncertain. V was clipped by 3 bases and J by 5 bases, with 11 bases between them. The CDR3 covers 13 residues. Germline V lookup: CDR1 DFQATT, CDR2 SNEGSKA (reference sequence). The CDR3 DNA reads TGCAGTGCTAGCGGGCGCCGCGACAATGAGCAGTTCTTC. Its translation: CSASGRRDNEQFF.

This clonotype was recorded many times. The chain combines TRBV6-5 with TRBJ1-2; weak D call: TRBD1 (5 bases). The V gene's germline CDR1 is MNHEY and CDR2 SVGAGI. V lost 2 bases to trimming and J lost 3 bases, with 19 bases between them. The CDR3 extends over 17 amino acids. The CDR3 region has the DNA TGTGCCAGCAGTTACGCAATTCTAGGGGCCGCGGACTATGGCTACACCTTC. This gives the protein CASSYAILGAADYGYTF.

This clonotype was counted only a few times. The gene calls are TRBV11-2 and TRBJ2-5, with D uncertain. The germline CDR1 and CDR2 sequences are SGHAT and FQNNGV. Trimming removed 5 bases from V and 5 bases from J, with 9 bases in between. The length of the CDR3 is 12 residues. This CDR3 reads CASSPTTETQYF. Here the CDR3 DNA reads TGTGCCAGCAGCCCTACGACGGAGACCCAGTACTTC.

This clonotype came up many times. This chain uses TRBV29-1 with TRBJ1-1; tentatively, D is TRBD1 (5 bases). CDR3 length equals 13 residues. The V gene lost 6 bases and the J gene lost 10 bases, with 21 bases spanning the gap. Looked up from germline, CDR1 is SQVTM and CDR2 is ANQGSEA. The DNA for the CDR3 is TGCAGCGTAGTCATAGGGGCCTGGACCCCAGCTTTCTTT. This codes for CSVVIGAWTPAFF.

This clonotype was observed at least ten times. The chain employs TRBV6-5 and TRBJ2-2, with 9 nucleotides matching TRBD2. The germline CDR1 and CDR2 sequences are MNHEY and SVGAGI. The CDR3 sequence is 18 residues long. Trimming took 2 bases from V and 4 from J; bases not matched to a gene: 11. CDR3 sequence reads: CASSYRLLAGVGTGELFF. CDR3 coding DNA: TGTGCCAGCAGTTACAGGTTGTTAGCGGGAGTAGGCACCGGGGAGCTGTTTTTT.

At least ten counts were recorded for this clonotype. The DNA for the CDR3 is TGTGCCAGCAGCCCCCGGAGCGGGAGGGAGATTACAGATACGCAGTATTTT. This gives the protein CASSPRSGREITDTQYF. The chain joins TRBV12-3 or TRBV12-4 to TRBJ2-3, with 10 nucleotides matching TRBD2. The trim removed 6 bases at V and 3 bases at J, leaving 12 bases unmatched. This CDR3 comprises 17 residues.

In its sample, this clonotype was seen a few times. This chain connects TRBV6-1 to TRBJ1-2; weak D call: TRBD1 (6 bases). The CDR3 runs to 15 residues. Trimming stripped 2 bases from V and 6 bases from J, with 16 bases between. CDR1 MNHNS and CDR2 SASEGT come from the germline V gene. The CDR3 loop reads CASSERATGTNGYTF. DNA for the CDR3: TGTGCCAGCAGTGAAAGGGCAACCGGGACAAATGGCTACACCTTC.

Many counts were recorded for this clonotype. This chain connects TRBV3-1 to TRBJ2-7; D unclear. CDR3 size: 13 residues. V was shortened by 5 bases and J by 2 bases, with 10 bases between the two germline ends. CDR1 is LGHDT and CDR2 is YNNKEL in the germline V gene (reference sequence). CDR3 sequence reads: CASSSRGTYEQYF. CDR3 bases: TGTGCCAGCAGCTCACGCGGTACCTACGAGCAGTACTTC.

This clonotype occurred many times. V is TRBV4-1 and J is TRBJ2-3; D is possibly TRBD2 (5 bases). Trimming removed 0 bases from V and 1 base from J, with 14 bases in between. Germline CDR1 MGHRA, CDR2 YSYEKL. The CDR3 sequence is 17 residues long. The CDR3 sequence is CASSQDRAALRTDTQYF. Here the CDR3 DNA reads TGCGCCAGCAGCCAAGATCGAGCGGCCCTGCGCACAGATACGCAGTATTTT.

This clonotype was detected ten times or more. This rearrangement joins TRBV28 to TRBJ2-1, with a tentative D call TRBD1 (5 bases). This CDR3 has 16 amino acids. Germline V CDR1 and CDR2: MDHEN, SYDVKM. The ends were cut back, 1 base at V and 9 bases at J, with 19 bases in the middle. CDR3 bases: TGTGCCAGCAGTTTATACGCAGGGTCTCTCCGGAGTGAGCAGTTCTTC. It encodes CASSLYAGSLRSEQFF.

This clonotype has ten or more counts. This rearrangement joins TRBV4-1 to TRBJ1-3; no reliable D call. The CDR3 consists of 15 residues. Per the germline V gene, CDR1 is MGHRA and CDR2 is YSYEKL. V shed 1 base and J shed 4 bases, with 11 bases lying between them. The CDR3 spells CASSQASNQGNTIYF. Written as DNA, the CDR3 is TGCGCCAGCAGCCAAGCAAGCAACCAGGGAAACACCATATATTTT.

This clonotype was seen ten or more times. The rearrangement uses TRBV20-1 and TRBJ2-5; 11 bases align to TRBD2. V gave up 6 bases and J gave up 5 bases; unmatched junction bases: 11. Germline assignment: CDR1 DFQATT and CDR2 SNEGSKA (reference sequence). This CDR3 has 15 residues. This CDR3 is CSAKLLAGESETQYF. The CDR3 nucleotides are TGCAGTGCCAAATTACTAGCGGGAGAAAGTGAGACCCAGTACTTC.

This clonotype was observed at least ten times. This rearrangement joins TRBV12-3 or TRBV12-4 to TRBJ2-5, with TRBD2 matching 8 bases. There are 14 residues in the CDR3. The junction had 3 bases not matched to a gene; V was cut back by 5 bases and J by 1 base. In nucleotides, the CDR3 is TGTGCCAGCAGTGAAACTAGCGGCCAAGAGACCCAGTACTTC. This translates into CASSETSGQETQYF.

This clonotype has a handful of counts. CDR3 in amino acids: CASSLAAGISTDTQYF. For the CDR3, the DNA is TGCGCCAGCAGCTTGGCGGCAGGAATTAGCACAGATACGCAGTATTTT. The chain recombines TRBV5-1 with TRBJ2-3; no definite D call. The CDR3 is 16 residues long. Germline values: CDR1 SGHRS, CDR2 YFSETQ. V lost 0 bases to trimming and J lost 0 bases, with 11 bases between them. Full variable domain (rest looked up from reference TRBV5-1 and TRBJ2-3): KAGVTQTPRYLIKTRGQQVTLSCSPISGHRSVSWYQQTPGQGLQFLFEYFSETQRNKGNFPGRFSGRQFSNSRSEMNVSTLELGDSALYLCASSLAAGISTDTQYFGPGTRLTVL.

In its sample, this clonotype was seen many times. The chain combines TRBV12-3 or TRBV12-4 with TRBJ1-6, with TRBD1 matching 10 bases. The CDR3 is 14 amino acids. V shed 6 bases and J 9 bases; nucleotides not matched to a gene: 5. The CDR3 sequence is CASSRRQGASPLHF. The CDR3 DNA is TGTGCCAGCAGCCGTAGACAGGGGGCTTCACCCCTCCACTTT.

This clonotype has at least ten counts. The rearrangement joins TRBV29-1 to TRBJ2-1; 10 bases are a match to TRBD1. V lost 5 bases, J lost 7 bases, and 8 bases stayed unmatched. This CDR3 is 14 amino acids long. The germline V gene has CDR1 SQVTM and CDR2 ANQGSEA. CDR3 sequence (DNA): TGCAGCGTTCTTGGGGACAGGGGATATAATGAGCAGTTCTTC. Its protein is CSVLGDRGYNEQFF.

This clonotype has a count of ten or more. The gene calls are TRBV30 and TRBJ2-3; a weak D match, TRBD1 (5 bases). Trimming left V 3 bases short and J 5 bases short, with 18 bases between. The length of the CDR3 is 15 residues. The V gene's germline CDR1 is GTSNPN and CDR2 SVGIG (reference sequence). The CDR3: CAWRAQGLGKDTQYF. The DNA for the CDR3 is TGTGCCTGGAGGGCCCAGGGCCTAGGTAAAGATACGCAGTATTTT.